This T cell receptor (beta chain) emerged from a study of OX40 agonist ivuxolimab in advanced cancers. The overall study: Patients received the agonistic anti-OX40 (CD134) antibody ivuxolimab. Anti-PD-1, anti-PD-L1 or anti-CTLA-4 therapy given earlier was allowed, and roughly 40% had some. Three patients, one with hepatocellular carcinoma and two with cutaneous melanoma, achieved partial responses.

Germline CDR1 is SGHKS and CDR2 is YYEKEE (reference sequence). The CDR3 consists of 16 residues. V lost 3 bases, J lost 0 bases, and 8 bases stayed unmatched. Repertoires were generated with immunoSEQ multiplex PCR, while TCRdb's copy carries only in-frame clones and drops some. The sample gives 65,000 to 85,000 clones, 93% of which show up once; around an eighth is in the top ten. The receptor was isolated from an adult with an advanced solid tumor such as melanoma, head and neck, liver or kidney cancer. This material consisted of CD4+ or CD8+ T cells sorted from blood, taken in a trial of the OX40 agonist ivuxolimab. The chain links TRBV5-5 to TRBJ2-7, with 8 nucleotides matching TRBD2. CDR3 amino acids: CASSSPGGTSSYEQYF. The CDR3 DNA sequence: TGTGCCAGCAGCTCTCCCGGGGGGACTAGCTCCTACGAGCAGTACTTC.